This T cell receptor beta chain originates from a study of cytomegalovirus exposure and HLA in healthy donors. About the study: Findings of an earlier analysis included around 100 million unique TCR beta sequences from 200 million or so T cells.

As concerns this clone: Antigen: not known.

Primers: 60 Vbeta forward and 13 Jbeta reverse. Here immunoSEQ multiplex PCR was the method, and the copy in TCRdb shows in-frame clones only, minus some. Of around 120,000 clones in the sample, nearly 80% were seen once. With 0 bases removed from V and 4 bases from J, the gap between germline ends came to 13 bases. This CDR3 region has 15 residues. Germline CDR1 reads SGHAT; CDR2 reads FQNNGV. Study-wide results and limits: Associated with cytomegalovirus, according to the listing, were 150 to 200 TCR beta chains. It is likely that the observed cluster of highly shared sequence variants was a sequencing artifact. In a later analysis, TCR association rates varied by HLA locus: DRB1 most, HLA-C fewest.

J is TRBJ2-7 and V is TRBV11-2, with TRBD1 as a possible D gene (5 bases). The source material was PBMCs. The sequence was collected from a middle-aged woman in good health and CMV-seronegative. The CDR3 reads CASSLDGQGWYEQYF. The CDR3 bases are TGTGCCAGCAGCTTAGACGGCCAGGGTTGGTACGAGCAGTACTTC.